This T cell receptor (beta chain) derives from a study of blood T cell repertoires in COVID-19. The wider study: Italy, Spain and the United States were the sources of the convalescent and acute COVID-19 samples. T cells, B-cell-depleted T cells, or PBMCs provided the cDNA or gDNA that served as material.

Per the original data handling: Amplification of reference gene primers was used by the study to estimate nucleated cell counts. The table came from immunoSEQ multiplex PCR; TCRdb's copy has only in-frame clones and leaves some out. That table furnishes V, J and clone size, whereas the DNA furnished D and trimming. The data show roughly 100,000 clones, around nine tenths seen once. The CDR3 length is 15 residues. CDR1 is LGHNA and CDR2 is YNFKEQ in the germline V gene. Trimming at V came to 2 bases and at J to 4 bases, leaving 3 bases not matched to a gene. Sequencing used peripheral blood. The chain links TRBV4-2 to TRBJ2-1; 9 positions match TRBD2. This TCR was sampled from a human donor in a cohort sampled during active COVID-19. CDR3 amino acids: CASSQRSGGYNEQFF. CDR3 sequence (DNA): TGTGCCAGCAGCCAACGTAGCGGGGGATACAATGAGCAGTTCTTC.